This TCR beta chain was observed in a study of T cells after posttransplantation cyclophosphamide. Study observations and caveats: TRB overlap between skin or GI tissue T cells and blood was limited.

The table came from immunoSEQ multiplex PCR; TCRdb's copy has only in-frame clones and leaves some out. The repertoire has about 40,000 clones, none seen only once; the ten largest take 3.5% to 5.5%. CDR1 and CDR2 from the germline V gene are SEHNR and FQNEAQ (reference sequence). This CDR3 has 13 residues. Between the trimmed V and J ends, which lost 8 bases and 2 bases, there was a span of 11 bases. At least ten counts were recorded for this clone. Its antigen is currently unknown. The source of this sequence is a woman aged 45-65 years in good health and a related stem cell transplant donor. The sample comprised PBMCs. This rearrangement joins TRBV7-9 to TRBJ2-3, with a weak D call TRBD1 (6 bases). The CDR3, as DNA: TGTGCCAGCGGGGGACAATCCACAGATACGCAGTATTTT. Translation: CASGGQSTDTQYF.